This T cell receptor beta chain was identified during a study of OX40 agonist ivuxolimab in advanced cancers. Findings and caveats of the study: CD4+ and CD8+ blood T cells expanded clonally by week 6 at 0.1 to 3.0 mg/kg.

V lost 4 bases, J lost 3 bases, and 7 bases lay in between. Germline CDR1 LGHNA, CDR2 YSLEER. The CDR3 spans 14 residues. Here immunoSEQ multiplex PCR was the method, and the copy in TCRdb shows in-frame clones only, minus some. In the table there are roughly 40,000 clones, approximately 80% of which are singletons. About this clone: What it binds is not known.

Sequences were derived from CD4+ or CD8+ T cells sorted from blood, sampled in a trial of the OX40 agonist ivuxolimab. V and J are TRBV4-3 and TRBJ1-6, with D perhaps TRBD1 (5 bases). The TCR sequence derives from an adult with an advanced solid tumor such as melanoma, head and neck, liver or kidney cancer. The DNA for the CDR3 is TGCGCCAGCAGCCTCGACAGCTATAATTCACCCCTCCACTTT. Protein: CASSLDSYNSPLHF.